A single sample gave rise to the 17 T cell receptor beta chains below, sequenced in a study of graft-versus-host responses after intestinal transplantation. Antigens of these TCRs are unknown. Data came from immunoSEQ multiplex PCR; TCRdb stores just in-frame clones and leaves some out. Of under 95,000 clones listed, about 87% were seen once; the top ten hold roughly 0.28%. Sequencing used unstimulated CD4+ T cells sorted from spleen or lymph node cells, obtained before transplant. Receptors originate from a human donor who was the organ donor for an intestinal transplant.

Only one count was recorded for this clone. This chain joins TRBV7-9 and TRBJ2-5; maybe TRBD1 (5 bases). This CDR3 is 12 amino acids long. Trimming left V 3 bases short and J 3 bases short, with 5 bases between. Germline V gives CDR1 SEHNR, CDR2 FQNEAQ (reference sequence). The CDR3 loop is CASSFREETQYF. The CDR3, as DNA: TGTGCCAGCAGCTTCAGGGAAGAGACCCAGTACTTC. Variable domain in full (rest from reference TRBV7-9 and TRBJ2-5): DTGVSQNPRHKITKRGQNVTFRCDPISEHNRLYWYRQTLGQGPEFLTYFQNEAQLEKSRLLSDRFSAERPKGSFSTLEIQRTEQGDSAMYLCASSFREETQYFGPGTRLLVL.

This clone was detected only once. The chain employs TRBV7-9 and TRBJ2-5; D is undetermined. The CDR3 length is 14 residues. V was clipped by 5 bases and J by 1 base, with 11 bases between them. Germline values: CDR1 SEHNR, CDR2 FQNEAQ (reference sequence). The CDR3 loop is CASSARGAQETQYF. CDR3 sequence (DNA): TGTGCCAGCAGCGCCCGAGGAGCCCAAGAGACCCAGTACTTC.

This clone was counted a single time. V is TRBV4-3 and J is TRBJ1-1; D is undetermined. V was cut by 0 bases and J by 7 bases, with 15 bases left in between. From germline, CDR1 is LGHNA and CDR2 YSLEER. CDR3 size: 15 residues. CDR3: CASSQDPGPGGEAFF. DNA for the CDR3: TGCGCCAGCAGCCAAGACCCAGGACCGGGAGGTGAAGCTTTCTTT.

V is TRBV27 and J is TRBJ1-3, with D possibly matching TRBD1 (6 bases). V was trimmed by 9 bases and J by 4 bases, leaving 25 bases between them. The CDR3 has 17 amino acids. Germline V gene sequence: CDR1 MNHEY, CDR2 SMNVEV (reference sequence). Written as DNA, the CDR3 is TGTGCCAGACTTATCGGGACACTCACCCCACGAGGAAACACCATATATTTT. Translation: CARLIGTLTPRGNTIYF.

This sequence joins TRBV2 and TRBJ1-5; tentative D call: TRBD1 (5 bases). Per germline, CDR1 SNHLY and CDR2 FYNNEI. Trimming cost V 3 bases and J 6 bases, with 9 bases left between them. The CDR3 is 13 amino acids. CDR3 nucleotides: TGTGCCAGCAGTGATACGGGGGTTCAGCCCCAGCATTTT. Protein sequence: CASSDTGVQPQHF.

The rearrangement joins TRBV7-6 to TRBJ2-7, with TRBD1 matching over 7 bases. Germline V gene lookup returns CDR1 SGHVS and CDR2 FNYEAQ. This CDR3 region has 14 residues. The V segment lost 5 bases and the J segment 9 bases; nucleotides outside the gene matches: 13. The CDR3 loop is CASSPISRGLVQYF. The CDR3 DNA follows: TGTGCCAGCAGCCCCATCTCGAGGGGGCTGGTGCAGTACTTC.

This chain joins TRBV9 and TRBJ2-5; the D gene could be TRBD1 or TRBD2 (5 bases each). The CDR3 length is 13 residues. The V gene's germline CDR1 is SGDLS and CDR2 YYNGEE. Between the trimmed V and J ends, which lost 4 bases and 5 bases, there was a span of 12 bases. The CDR3 DNA reads as TGTGCCAGCAGCCTAGGGGAGTGGGAGACCCAGTACTTC. Translating gives CASSLGEWETQYF.

This clone was recorded once. The CDR3 loop is CASSAQGQGREETQYF. CDR3 in DNA: TGTGCCAGCAGTGCCCAGGGACAGGGGCGGGAAGAGACCCAGTACTTC. The chain is built from TRBV28 and TRBJ2-5; 10 bases match TRBD1. Losses at the gene ends were 5 bases for V and 3 bases for J; bases not matched to a gene: 9. The CDR3 contains 16 residues. CDR1 is MDHEN, CDR2 SYDVKM, per germline.

V gene TRBV18 combines with J gene TRBJ2-7; maybe TRBD2 (6 bases). The germline V gene has CDR1 KGHSH and CDR2 LQKENI. Trimming left V 4 bases short and J 2 bases short, with 12 bases between. This CDR3 is 14 amino acids long. The CDR3 DNA is TGTGCCAGCTCACGTTCTAGCGAGACCTACGAGCAGTACTTC. It translates to CASSRSSETYEQYF.

DNA for the CDR3: TGTGCCAGCATTGGGAGGTGGGATGAGCAGTTCTTC. Translation: CASIGRWDEQFF. The V call is TRBV28, the J call TRBJ2-1; possible D gene TRBD2, 6 bases. Trimming stripped 7 bases from V and 8 bases from J, with 12 bases between. Germline V CDR1 and CDR2: MDHEN, SYDVKM. This CDR3 spans 12 amino acids.

This clone appeared once. V and J are TRBV28 and TRBJ2-7; TRBD2 agrees at 7 bases. V lost 5 bases and J lost 2; bases outside the gene matches: 6. From germline, CDR1 is MDHEN and CDR2 SYDVKM. The CDR3 has 14 residues. CDR3 nucleotide sequence: TGTGCCAGCAGTGGGGGGGGGTTACCCTACGAGCAGTACTTC. Translating it yields CASSGGGLPYEQYF.

V is TRBV11-2 and J is TRBJ1-1, with D maybe TRBD1 (5 bases). Germline V gene sequence: CDR1 SGHAT, CDR2 FQNNGV. This CDR3 has 11 amino acids. The V end lost 9 bases, the J end lost 7 bases, and 12 bases lay between the germline ends. This chain's CDR3 is CASRGTIEAFF. The CDR3 nucleotides read TGTGCCAGTCGGGGGACGATTGAAGCTTTCTTT. The full variable domain, completed using reference TRBV11-2 and TRBJ1-1, is EAGVAQSPRYKIIEKRQSVAFWCNPISGHATLYWYQQILGQGPKLLIQFQNNGVVDDSQLPKDRFSAERLKGVDSTLKIQPAKLEDSAVYLCASRGTIEAFFGQGTRLTVV.

This rearrangement joins TRBV5-5 to TRBJ2-4, with D maybe TRBD2 (6 bases). The germline CDR1 and CDR2 sequences are SGHKS and YYEKEE (reference sequence). V was shortened by 3 bases and J by 0 bases, with 19 bases between the two germline ends. This CDR3 is built from 18 residues. CDR3 nucleotide sequence: TGTGCCAGCAGCTCCCTGGGGGGACGGGCGCTAGCCAAAAACATTCAGTACTTC. Its translation: CASSSLGGRALAKNIQYF.

This CDR3 reads CASSYLSGAKNIQYF. The CDR3 DNA reads as TGTGCCAGCAGTTACCTTAGCGGGGCCAAAAACATTCAGTACTTC. The chain combines TRBV6-5 with TRBJ2-4; TRBD2 matches at 7 bases. The CDR3 spans 15 residues. Trimming cost V 2 bases and J 1 base; bases outside gene matches: 2. Germline values: CDR1 MNHEY, CDR2 SVGAGI.

The rearrangement joins TRBV5-1 to TRBJ2-3; 8 bases map to TRBD2. Trimming took 4 bases from V and 2 from J; bases not matched to a gene: 9. The germline V gene has CDR1 SGHRS and CDR2 YFSETQ. CDR3 size: 16 residues. This CDR3 is CASSVLAGTPTDTQYF. DNA of the CDR3: TGCGCCAGCAGCGTATTAGCGGGGACCCCCACAGATACGCAGTATTTT.

The chain carries TRBV18 and TRBJ2-1; TRBD2 aligns across 13 bases. The CDR3 spans 18 residues. CDR1 KGHSH and CDR2 LQKENI come from the germline V gene. J lost 7 bases, V lost 6 bases, and 15 bases had no gene match. This CDR3 reads CASSRTSGRLGMGNEQFF. The CDR3 region has the DNA TGTGCCAGCTCCCGGACTAGCGGGAGACTGGGAATGGGGAATGAGCAGTTCTTC.

V usage is TRBV19 and J usage is TRBJ2-1; D is unresolved. Trimming removed 2 bases from V and 9 bases from J, with 8 bases in between. The germline CDR1 and CDR2 sequences are LNHDA and SQIVND (reference sequence). The length of the CDR3 is 12 residues. DNA of the CDR3: TGTGCCAGTAGTATATCCCGTAGTGAGCAGTTCTTC. Translating it yields CASSISRSEQFF.